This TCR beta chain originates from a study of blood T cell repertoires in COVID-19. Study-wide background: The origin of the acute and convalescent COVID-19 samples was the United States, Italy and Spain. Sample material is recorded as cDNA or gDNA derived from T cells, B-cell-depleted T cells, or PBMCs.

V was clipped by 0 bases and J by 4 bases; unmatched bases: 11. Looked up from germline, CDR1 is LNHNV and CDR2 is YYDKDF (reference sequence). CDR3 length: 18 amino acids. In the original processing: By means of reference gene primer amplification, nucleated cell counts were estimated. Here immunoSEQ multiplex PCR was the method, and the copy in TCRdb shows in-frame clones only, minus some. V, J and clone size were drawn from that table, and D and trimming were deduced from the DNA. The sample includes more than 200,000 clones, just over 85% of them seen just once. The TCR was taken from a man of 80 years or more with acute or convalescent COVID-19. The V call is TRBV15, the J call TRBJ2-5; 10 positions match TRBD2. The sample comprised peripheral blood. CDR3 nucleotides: TGTGCCACCAGCAGAGAATATTCTAGCGGGAGACTGCGAGAGACCCAGTACTTC. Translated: CATSREYSSGRLRETQYF. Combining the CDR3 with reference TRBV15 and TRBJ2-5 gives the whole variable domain DAMVIQNPRYQVTQFGKPVTLSCSQTLNHNVMYWYQQKSSQAPKLLFHYYDKDFNNEADTPDNFQSRRPNTSFCFLDIRSPGLGDTAMYLCATSREYSSGRLRETQYFGPGTRLLVL.